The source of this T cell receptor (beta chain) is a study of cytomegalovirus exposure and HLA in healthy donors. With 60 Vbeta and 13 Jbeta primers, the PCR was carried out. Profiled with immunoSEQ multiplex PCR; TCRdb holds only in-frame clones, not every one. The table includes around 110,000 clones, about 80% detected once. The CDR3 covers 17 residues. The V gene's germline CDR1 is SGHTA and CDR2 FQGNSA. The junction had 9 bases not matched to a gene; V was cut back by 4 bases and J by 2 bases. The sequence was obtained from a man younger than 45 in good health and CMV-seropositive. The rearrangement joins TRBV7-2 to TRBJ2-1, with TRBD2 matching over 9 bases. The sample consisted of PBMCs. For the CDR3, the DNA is TGTGCCAGCAGCTCAGGGGTTCTAGCGGGGCCCTACAATGAGCAGTTCTTC. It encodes CASSSGVLAGPYNEQFF.